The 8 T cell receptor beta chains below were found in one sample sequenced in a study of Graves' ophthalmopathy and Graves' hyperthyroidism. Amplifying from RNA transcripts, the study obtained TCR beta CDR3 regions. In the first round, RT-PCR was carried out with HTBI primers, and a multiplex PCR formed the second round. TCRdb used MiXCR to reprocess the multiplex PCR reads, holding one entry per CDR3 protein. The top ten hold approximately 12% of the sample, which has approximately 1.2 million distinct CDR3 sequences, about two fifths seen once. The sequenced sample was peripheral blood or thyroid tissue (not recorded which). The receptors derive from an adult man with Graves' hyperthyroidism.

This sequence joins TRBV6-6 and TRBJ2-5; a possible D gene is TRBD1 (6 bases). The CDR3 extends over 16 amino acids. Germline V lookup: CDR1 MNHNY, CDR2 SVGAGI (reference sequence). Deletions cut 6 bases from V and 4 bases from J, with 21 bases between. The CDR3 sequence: CASSSGTFVNLETQYF. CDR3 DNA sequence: TGTGCCAGCAGCTCCGGGACATTTGTTAACCTAGAGACCCAGTACTTC.

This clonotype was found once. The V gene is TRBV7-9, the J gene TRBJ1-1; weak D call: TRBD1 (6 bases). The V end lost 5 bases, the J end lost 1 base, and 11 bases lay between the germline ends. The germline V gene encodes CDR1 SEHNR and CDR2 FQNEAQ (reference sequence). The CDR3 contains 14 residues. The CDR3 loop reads CASSGRDKNTEAFF. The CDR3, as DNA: TGTGCCAGCAGCGGCCGGGACAAGAACACTGAAGCTTTCTTT.

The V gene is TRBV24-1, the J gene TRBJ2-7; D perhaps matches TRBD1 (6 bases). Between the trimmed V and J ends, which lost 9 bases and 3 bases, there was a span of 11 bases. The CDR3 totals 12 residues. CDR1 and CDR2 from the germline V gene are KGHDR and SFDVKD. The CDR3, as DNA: TGTGCCACCCGAAAACAGGGCTACGAGCAGTACTTC. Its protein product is CATRKQGYEQYF.

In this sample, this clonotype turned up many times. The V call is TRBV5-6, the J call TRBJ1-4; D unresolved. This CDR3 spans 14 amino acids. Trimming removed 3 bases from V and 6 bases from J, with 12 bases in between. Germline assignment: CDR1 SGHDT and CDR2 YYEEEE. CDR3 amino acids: CASSSRGFDEKLFF. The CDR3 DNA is TGTGCCAGCAGCTCGAGAGGTTTTGATGAAAAACTGTTTTTT.

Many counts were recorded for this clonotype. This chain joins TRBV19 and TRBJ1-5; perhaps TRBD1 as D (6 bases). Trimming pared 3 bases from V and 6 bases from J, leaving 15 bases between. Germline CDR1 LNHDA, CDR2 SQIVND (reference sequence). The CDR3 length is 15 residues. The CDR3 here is CASSIPDSRAQPQHF. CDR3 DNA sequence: TGTGCCAGTAGTATCCCGGACAGCAGAGCTCAGCCCCAGCATTTT.

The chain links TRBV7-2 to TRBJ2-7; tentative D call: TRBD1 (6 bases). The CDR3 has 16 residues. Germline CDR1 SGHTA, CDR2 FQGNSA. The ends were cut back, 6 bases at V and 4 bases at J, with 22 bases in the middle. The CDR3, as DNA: TGTGCCAGCAGGCCACCCAGGACAGCCAAGCAATACGAGCAGTACTTC. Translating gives CASRPPRTAKQYEQYF.

The CDR3: CSARDAQRQETQYF. CDR3 nucleotides: TGCAGTGCTAGAGATGCCCAGCGGCAAGAGACCCAGTACTTC. This chain joins TRBV20-1 and TRBJ2-5; D possibly corresponds to TRBD2 (5 bases). CDR1 is DFQATT and CDR2 is SNEGSKA in the germline V gene (reference sequence). This CDR3 spans 14 amino acids. Trimming took 0 bases from V and 2 from J, leaving 10 bases between them.

Here the CDR3 DNA reads TGTGCCATCAGGACGGACGGCTACGAGCAGTACTTC. The encoded protein is CAIRTDGYEQYF. V is TRBV10-3 and J is TRBJ2-7; D gene uncertain. Germline CDR1 is ENHRY and CDR2 is SYGVKD. Between the trimmed V and J ends, which lost 6 bases and 3 bases, there was a span of 9 bases. The CDR3 totals 12 residues.